This T cell receptor beta chain was recovered during a study of neurological immune-mediated disorders. This clonotype was detected ten times or more. One entry per CDR3 protein, called by TCRdb with MiXCR from the 5' RACE reads. This table holds 45,000 or so distinct CDR3 sequences, roughly 13% found once. This sequence originates from a female donor in good health. Source material: PBMCs.

The CDR3 region has the DNA TGTGCCAGCAGCTTAATCAGCGGTCCCTACAATGAGCAGTTCTTC. Its translation is CASSLISGPYNEQFF. The chain has TRBV7-2 and TRBJ2-1; D perhaps matches TRBD2 (5 bases). The V end was cut by 2 bases, the J end by 2 bases, with 10 bases between. Germline loops: CDR1 SGHTA, CDR2 FQGNSA. The CDR3 consists of 15 residues.